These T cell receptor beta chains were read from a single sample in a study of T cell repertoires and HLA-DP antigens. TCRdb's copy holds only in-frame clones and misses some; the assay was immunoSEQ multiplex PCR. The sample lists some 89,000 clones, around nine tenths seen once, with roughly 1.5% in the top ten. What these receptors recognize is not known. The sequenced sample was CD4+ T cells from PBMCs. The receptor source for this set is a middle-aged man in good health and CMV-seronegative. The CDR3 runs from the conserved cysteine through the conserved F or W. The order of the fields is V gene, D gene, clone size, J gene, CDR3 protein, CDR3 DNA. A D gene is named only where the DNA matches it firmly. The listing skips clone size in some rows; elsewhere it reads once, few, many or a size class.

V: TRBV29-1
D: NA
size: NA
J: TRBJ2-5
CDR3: CSVDRQGETQYF
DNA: TGCAGCGTTGATCGTCAGGGGGAGACCCAGTACTTC

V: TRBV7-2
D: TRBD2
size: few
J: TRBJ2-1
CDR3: CASSLVASPGTRSYNEQFF
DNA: TGTGCCAGCAGCTTAGTCGCATCCCCCGGGACTAGATCCTACAATGAGCAGTTCTTC

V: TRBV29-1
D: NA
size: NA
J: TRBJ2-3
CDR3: CSVWGFATQYF
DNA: TGCAGCGTGTGGGGCTTCGCTACGCAGTATTTT

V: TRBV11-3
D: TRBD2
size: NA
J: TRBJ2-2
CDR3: CASSRSGLGTGELFF
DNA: TGTGCCAGCAGCCGTAGCGGGCTGGGCACCGGGGAGCTGTTTTTT

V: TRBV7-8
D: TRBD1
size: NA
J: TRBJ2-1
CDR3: CASSYRDRGVHNEQFF
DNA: TGTGCCAGCAGCTACAGGGACAGGGGGGTCCACAATGAGCAGTTCTTC

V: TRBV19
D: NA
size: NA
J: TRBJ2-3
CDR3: CASSPNYSTDTQYF
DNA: TGTGCCAGTAGTCCGAATTATAGCACAGATACGCAGTATTTT

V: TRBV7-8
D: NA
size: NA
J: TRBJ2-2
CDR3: CASSLAAGDNTGELFF
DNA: TGTGCCAGCAGCTTAGCAGCAGGGGATAACACCGGGGAGCTGTTTTTT

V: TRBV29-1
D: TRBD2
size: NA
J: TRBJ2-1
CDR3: CSVRLAGSYNEQFF
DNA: TGCAGCGTACGACTAGCGGGCTCCTACAATGAGCAGTTCTTC

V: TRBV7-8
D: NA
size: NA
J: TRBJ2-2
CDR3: CASSSYRAITRGELFF
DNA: TGTGCCAGCAGCTCTTACAGGGCTATCACTAGGGGGGAGCTGTTTTTT

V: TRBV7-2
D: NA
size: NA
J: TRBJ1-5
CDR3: CASSLDGSNQPQHF
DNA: TGTGCCAGCAGCTTAGACGGTAGCAATCAGCCCCAGCATTTT

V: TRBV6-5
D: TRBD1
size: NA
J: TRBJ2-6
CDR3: CASTGTGTGANVLTF
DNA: TGTGCCAGTACCGGGACAGGGACGGGGGCCAACGTCCTGACTTTC

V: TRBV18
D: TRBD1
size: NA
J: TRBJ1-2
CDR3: CASSTGTGAHYTF
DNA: TGTGCCAGCTCAACCGGGACAGGGGCCCACTACACCTTC

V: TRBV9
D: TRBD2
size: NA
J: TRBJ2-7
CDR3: CASSPPSRSGGGHEQYF
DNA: TGTGCCAGCAGCCCACCCAGTCGTAGCGGGGGAGGCCACGAGCAGTACTTC

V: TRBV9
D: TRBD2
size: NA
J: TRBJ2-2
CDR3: CASSVVSGGANTGELFF
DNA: TGTGCCAGCAGCGTAGTTAGCGGGGGCGCGAACACCGGGGAGCTGTTTTTT

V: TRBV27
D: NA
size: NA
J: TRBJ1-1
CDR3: CASSSPGRLNTEAFF
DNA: TGTGCCAGCAGTTCACCGGGACGCTTGAACACTGAAGCTTTCTTT

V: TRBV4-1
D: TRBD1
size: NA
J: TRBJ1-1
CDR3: CASSPRQGPNTEAFF
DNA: TGCGCCAGCAGCCCACGACAGGGGCCAAACACTGAAGCTTTCTTT

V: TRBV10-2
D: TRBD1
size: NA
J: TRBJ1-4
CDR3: CASRTRGRGEKLFF
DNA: TGCGCCAGCCGAACAAGGGGGCGCGGTGAAAAACTGTTTTTT

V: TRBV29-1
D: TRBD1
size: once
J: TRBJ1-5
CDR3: CSVGGTGVGQPQHF
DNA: TGCAGCGTCGGAGGGACAGGCGTCGGTCAGCCCCAGCATTTT

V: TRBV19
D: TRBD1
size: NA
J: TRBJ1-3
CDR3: CASSQGAEGNTIYF
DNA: TGTGCCAGTAGCCAGGGGGCTGAAGGAAACACCATATATTTT

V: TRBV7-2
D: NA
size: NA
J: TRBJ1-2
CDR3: CASSLRGEGVGGYTF
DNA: TGTGCCAGCAGCCTCAGGGGTGAAGGCGTAGGTGGCTACACCTTC

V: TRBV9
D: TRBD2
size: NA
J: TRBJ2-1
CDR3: CASSVASSGIANNEQFF
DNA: TGTGCCAGCAGCGTCGCCAGTAGCGGGATCGCGAACAATGAGCAGTTCTTC

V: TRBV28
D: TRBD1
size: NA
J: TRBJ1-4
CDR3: CASSLGGQGNEKLFF
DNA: TGTGCCAGCAGTTTAGGGGGACAGGGTAATGAAAAACTGTTTTTT

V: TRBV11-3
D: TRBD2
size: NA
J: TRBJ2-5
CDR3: CASSPGLAGGQETQYF
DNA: TGTGCCAGCAGCCCGGGACTAGCGGGGGGACAAGAGACCCAGTACTTC

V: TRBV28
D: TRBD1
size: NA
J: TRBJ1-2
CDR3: CASSFATGAYGYTF
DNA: TGTGCCAGCAGTTTTGCGACAGGGGCCTATGGCTACACCTTC

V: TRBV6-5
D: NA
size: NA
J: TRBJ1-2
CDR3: CASRARQGHYGYTF
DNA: TGTGCCAGCCGCGCCCGGCAGGGACACTATGGCTACACCTTC

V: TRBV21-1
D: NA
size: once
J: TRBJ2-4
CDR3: CASEAPTSRGNIQYF
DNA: TGTGCCAGCGAGGCTCCGACTAGCCGGGGAAACATTCAGTACTTC

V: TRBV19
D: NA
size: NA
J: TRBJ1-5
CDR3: CASSTSRTSGNQPQHF
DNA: TGTGCCAGTAGTACCAGTCGGACGTCAGGCAATCAGCCCCAGCATTTT

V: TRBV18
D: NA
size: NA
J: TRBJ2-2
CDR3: CASSPLQGGSHGELFF
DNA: TGTGCCAGCTCACCACTACAGGGCGGTTCCCACGGGGAGCTGTTTTTT

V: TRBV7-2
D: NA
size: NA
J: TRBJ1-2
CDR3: CASSTNTSPYGYTF
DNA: TGTGCCAGCAGCACAAATACTTCCCCCTATGGCTACACCTTC

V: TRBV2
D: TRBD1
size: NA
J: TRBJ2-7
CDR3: CASSVDRGGSYEQYF
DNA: TGTGCCAGCAGTGTCGACAGGGGAGGATCCTACGAGCAGTACTTC

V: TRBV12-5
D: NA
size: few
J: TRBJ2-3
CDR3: CASGLGDLRSDTQYF
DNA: TGTGCTAGTGGTTTAGGGGACCTGCGCAGCGATACGCAGTATTTT

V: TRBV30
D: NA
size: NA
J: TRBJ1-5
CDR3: CAWRGQWGQPQHF
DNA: TGTGCCTGGAGAGGACAGTGGGGTCAGCCCCAGCATTTT

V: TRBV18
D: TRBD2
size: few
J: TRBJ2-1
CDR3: CASSQREASGNEQFF
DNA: TGTGCCAGCTCACAGCGGGAGGCCTCGGGGAATGAGCAGTTCTTC

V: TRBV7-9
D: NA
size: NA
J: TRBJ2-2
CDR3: CASSPPVGNTGELFF
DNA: TGTGCCAGCAGCCCTCCGGTAGGGAACACCGGGGAGCTGTTTTTT

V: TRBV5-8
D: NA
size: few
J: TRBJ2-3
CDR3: CASSLVLSLTWRPATDTQYF
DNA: TGTGCCAGCAGCTTGGTTCTTAGTCTAACATGGCGCCCTGCCACAGATACGCAGTATTTT

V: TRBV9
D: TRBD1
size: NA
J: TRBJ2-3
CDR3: CASRIGHRGDSADTQYF
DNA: TGTGCCAGCCGCATCGGGCACAGGGGGGACAGTGCAGATACGCAGTATTTT

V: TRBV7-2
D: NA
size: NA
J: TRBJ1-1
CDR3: CASSLREMRTEAFF
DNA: TGTGCCAGCAGCTTAAGGGAAATGAGGACTGAAGCTTTCTTT

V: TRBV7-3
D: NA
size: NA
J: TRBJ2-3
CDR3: CASSSPTTSTDTQYF
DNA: TGTGCCAGCAGCTCCCCGACAACTAGCACAGATACGCAGTATTTT

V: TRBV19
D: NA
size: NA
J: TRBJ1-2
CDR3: CASGGGRPLFGYTF
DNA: TGTGCCAGTGGGGGGGGACGGCCTTTATTTGGCTACACCTTC

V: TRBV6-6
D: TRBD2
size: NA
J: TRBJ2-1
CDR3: CASSYWRGDNNEQFF
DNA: TGTGCCAGCAGTTACTGGCGGGGGGACAACAATGAGCAGTTCTTC

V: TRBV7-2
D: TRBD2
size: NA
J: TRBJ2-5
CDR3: CASSPSRGGGETQYF
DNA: TGTGCCAGCAGCCCCTCCCGGGGCGGGGGAGAGACCCAGTACTTC

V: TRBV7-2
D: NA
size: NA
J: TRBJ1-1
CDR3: CASSLGGNLEAFF
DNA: TGTGCCAGCAGCTTAGGAGGGAACCTTGAAGCTTTCTTT

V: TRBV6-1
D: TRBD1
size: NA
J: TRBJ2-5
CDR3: CASSEGGTGLAQYF
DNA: TGTGCCAGCAGTGAAGGGGGGACAGGGTTGGCCCAGTACTTC

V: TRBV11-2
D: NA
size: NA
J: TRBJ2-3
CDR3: CASSLQAASTDTQYF
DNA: TGTGCCAGCAGCCTGCAAGCGGCTAGCACAGATACGCAGTATTTT

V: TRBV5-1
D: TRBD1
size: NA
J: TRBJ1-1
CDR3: CASSVYRGYTEAFF
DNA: TGCGCCAGCAGCGTATACAGGGGGTACACTGAAGCTTTCTTT

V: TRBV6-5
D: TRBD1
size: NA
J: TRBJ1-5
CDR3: CASRDRVNQPQHF
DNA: TGTGCCAGCAGGGACAGGGTCAATCAGCCCCAGCATTTT

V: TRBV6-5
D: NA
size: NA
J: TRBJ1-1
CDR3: CASSYRSVGGRTEAFF
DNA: TGTGCCAGCAGTTACCGCTCGGTAGGCGGGAGGACTGAAGCTTTCTTT

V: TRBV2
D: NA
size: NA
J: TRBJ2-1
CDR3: CASRATGDEQFF
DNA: TGTGCCAGCAGAGCAACGGGGGATGAGCAGTTCTTC

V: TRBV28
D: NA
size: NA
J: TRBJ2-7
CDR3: CASISPGAGSYEQYF
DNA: TGTGCCAGCATCTCCCCCGGGGCAGGCTCCTACGAGCAGTACTTC

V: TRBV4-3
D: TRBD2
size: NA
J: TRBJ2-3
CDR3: CASSQDAPGLAGRARTDTQYF
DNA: TGCGCCAGCAGCCAAGATGCCCCGGGACTAGCGGGAAGGGCTCGCACAGATACGCAGTATTTT

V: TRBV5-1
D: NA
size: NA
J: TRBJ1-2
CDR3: CASSLWSGYGYTF
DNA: TGCGCCAGCAGCCTATGGTCGGGCTATGGCTACACCTTC

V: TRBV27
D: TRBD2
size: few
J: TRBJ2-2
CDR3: CASSIYRTSETSTGELFF
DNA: TGTGCCAGCAGTATCTACAGGACTAGCGAGACCTCCACCGGGGAGCTGTTTTTT

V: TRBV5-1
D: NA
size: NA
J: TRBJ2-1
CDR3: CASSSGGSDEQFF
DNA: TGCGCCAGCAGCAGTGGGGGGTCAGATGAGCAGTTCTTC

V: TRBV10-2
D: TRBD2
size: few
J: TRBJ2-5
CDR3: CASSVAGVQETQYF
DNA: TGCGCCAGCAGCGTAGCGGGGGTTCAAGAGACCCAGTACTTC

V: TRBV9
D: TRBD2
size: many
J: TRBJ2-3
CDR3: CASSPRLAGGVDTQYF
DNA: TGTGCCAGCAGCCCCCGACTAGCGGGGGGGGTAGATACGCAGTATTTT